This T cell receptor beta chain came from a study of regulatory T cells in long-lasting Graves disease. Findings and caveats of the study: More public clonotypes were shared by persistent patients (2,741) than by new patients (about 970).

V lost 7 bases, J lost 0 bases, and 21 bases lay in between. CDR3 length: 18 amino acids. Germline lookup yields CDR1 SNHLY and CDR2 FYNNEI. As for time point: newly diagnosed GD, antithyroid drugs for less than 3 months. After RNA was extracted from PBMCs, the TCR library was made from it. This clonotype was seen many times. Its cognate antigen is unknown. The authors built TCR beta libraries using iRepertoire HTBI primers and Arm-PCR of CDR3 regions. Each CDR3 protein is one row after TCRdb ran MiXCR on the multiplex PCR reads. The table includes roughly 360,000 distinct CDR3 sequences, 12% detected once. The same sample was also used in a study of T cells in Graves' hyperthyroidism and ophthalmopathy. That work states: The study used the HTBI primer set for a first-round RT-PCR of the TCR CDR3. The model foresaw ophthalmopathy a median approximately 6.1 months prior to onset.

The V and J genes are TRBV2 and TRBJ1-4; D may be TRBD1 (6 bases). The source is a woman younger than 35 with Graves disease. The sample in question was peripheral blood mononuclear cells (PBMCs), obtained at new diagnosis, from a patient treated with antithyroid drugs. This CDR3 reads CASKPGHHGFTTNEKLFF. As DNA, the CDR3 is TGTGCCAGCAAACCGGGACACCATGGCTTCACAACTAATGAAAAACTGTTTTTT.